This T cell receptor (beta chain) was found in a study of blood T cell repertoires in COVID-19. As for the study in general: Donors in the United States, Italy and Spain gave samples during acute or convalescent COVID-19.

Assay: immunoSEQ multiplex PCR; the TCRdb copy retains only in-frame clones and omits some. There are 70,000 to 90,000 clones in the sample; about four fifths occur only once, and roughly 18% lies in the top ten. Trimming left V 4 bases short and J 6 bases short, with 7 bases between. Germline loops: CDR1 ENHRY, CDR2 SYGVKD. The CDR3 has 12 amino acids. The TCR comes from a woman between 55 and 75 years old with acute or convalescent COVID-19. The chain combines TRBV10-3 with TRBJ2-1; tentatively, D is TRBD2 (6 bases). The sequenced material came from peripheral blood. CDR3 region: CAISGGVNEQFF. The CDR3 DNA sequence: TGTGCCATCAGTGGGGGGGTCAATGAGCAGTTCTTC.